This T cell receptor (beta chain) appears in the sequencing data of a study of a mutant IDH1 vaccine in newly diagnosed glioma. The CDR3 totals 15 residues. V was pared by 4 bases and J by 4 bases, with 3 bases of the junction left unmatched. Germline V gives CDR1 MNHNY, CDR2 SVGAGI (reference sequence). A word on this clone: Antigen unknown.

As for time point: week 23, last vaccination. All doses held 300 ug of mutant IDH1 20-mer peptide, with topical imiquimod. Assay used: immunoSEQ multiplex PCR; TCRdb lists only in-frame clones, some missing. The table has about 67,000 clones, over 75% seen once; the top ten hold more than 10%. The specimen was PBMCs, collected from a glioma patient whose treatment included an IDH1 peptide vaccine. The receptor comes from a man younger than 30 with glioma. The J gene is TRBJ2-6, the V gene TRBV6-6, with TRBD1 matching 8 bases. CDR3 in amino acids: CASSSRQGGANVLTF. The CDR3 bases are TGTGCCAGCAGTTCCCGACAGGGGGGGGCCAACGTCCTGACTTTC.